This entry features one T cell receptor (beta chain) sequence. This CDR3 spans 14 amino acids. The V gene's germline CDR1 is LNHDA and CDR2 SQIVND (reference sequence). V lost 5 bases and J lost 1; bases outside the gene matches: 2. Method: immunoSEQ multiplex PCR; TCRdb's copy keeps in-frame clones and lacks some. Here the sample spans approximately 140,000 clones, around 90% being singletons. This sample stems from a study of blood T cell repertoires in COVID-19. Sequenced material: peripheral blood. V and J are TRBV19 and TRBJ2-7, with 10 bases identical to TRBD2. The origin of this receptor is a man aged 60 to 75 with active or convalescent COVID-19. Here the CDR3 reads CASSGTSVSYEQYF. The CDR3, as DNA: TGTGCCAGTAGTGGGACTAGCGTTTCCTACGAGCAGTACTTC. The full variable domain, rest sourced from reference TRBV19 and TRBJ2-7, is DGGITQSPKYLFRKEGQNVTLSCEQNLNHDAMYWYRQDPGQGLRLIYYSQIVNDFQKGDIAEGYSVSREKKESFPLTVTSAQKNPTAFYLCASSGTSVSYEQYFGPGTRLTVT.